This entry lists 3 T cell receptor beta chains sequenced from one sample in a study of technical replicates of blood from a handful of donors. TCRdb's copy holds only in-frame clones and misses some; the assay was immunoSEQ multiplex PCR. This sample carries 70,000 or so clones, over 75% of them seen once, and the ten largest clones take 4% to 5%. The sequencing input was PBMCs. The source of these receptors is a human donor in good health. Some clones in this sample may be carry-over from other donors' samples.

The CDR3: CASSGAPYEQYF. The CDR3 nucleotides read TGTGCCAGCAGCGGGGCTCCTTACGAGCAGTACTTC. The chain couples TRBV5-5 to TRBJ2-7, with a tentative D call TRBD1 (5 bases). With 4 bases removed from V and 4 bases from J, the gap between germline ends came to 9 bases. Per germline, CDR1 SGHKS and CDR2 YYEKEE (reference sequence). CDR3 length: 12 amino acids.

V usage is TRBV7-3 and J usage is TRBJ2-1; 8 nucleotides match TRBD2. Trimming removed 8 bases from V and 5 bases from J; junction bases left unmatched: 8. The CDR3 spans 14 residues. Germline V gives CDR1 SGHTA, CDR2 FQGTGA. Written as DNA, the CDR3 is TGTGCCAGCGGCCGATCGGGAGGGAACAATGAGCAGTTCTTC. This encodes CASGRSGGNNEQFF.

This chain joins TRBV7-2 and TRBJ2-3; D possibly corresponds to TRBD1 (5 bases). Looked up from germline, CDR1 is SGHTA and CDR2 is FQGNSA. Trimming removed 8 bases from V and 4 bases from J, with 16 bases in between. This CDR3 comprises 14 residues. The CDR3 DNA is TGTGCCAGCGCCTCGGCAGGGTCGGCAGATACGCAGTATTTT. Protein sequence: CASASAGSADTQYF.